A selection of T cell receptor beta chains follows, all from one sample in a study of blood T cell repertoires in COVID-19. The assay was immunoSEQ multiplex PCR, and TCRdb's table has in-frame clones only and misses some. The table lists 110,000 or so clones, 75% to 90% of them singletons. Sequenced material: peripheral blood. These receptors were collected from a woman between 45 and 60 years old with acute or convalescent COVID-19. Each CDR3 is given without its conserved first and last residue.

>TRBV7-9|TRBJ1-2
ASSLARTGYGYT
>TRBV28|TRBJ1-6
GARRVNNSPLH
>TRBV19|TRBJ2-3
ASSMWGGDTQY
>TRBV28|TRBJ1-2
ASSLVSVGVYGYT
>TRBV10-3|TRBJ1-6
AISETDYNSPLH
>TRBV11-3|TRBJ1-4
ARSGRLLYDNEKLF
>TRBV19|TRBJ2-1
ASSWGGREQF
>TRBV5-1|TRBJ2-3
ASSSGQANTDTQY
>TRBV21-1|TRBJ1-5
ARTFWTGEALVHYSNQPQH
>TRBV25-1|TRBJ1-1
ASSGRGLLNTEAF
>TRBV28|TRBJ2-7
ASSLAGLSYEQY
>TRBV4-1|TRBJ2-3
ASSQDSTSGGTDTQY
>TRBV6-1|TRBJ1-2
ASSEASGSPPRYGYT
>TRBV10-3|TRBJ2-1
AIVRTSGPHPKRSSYNEQF
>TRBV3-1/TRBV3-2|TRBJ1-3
ASSPIRQVSRNTIY
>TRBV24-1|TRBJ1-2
ATSAGPNYGYT